This TCR beta chain was documented in a study of T-cell reconstitution after alpha-beta-depleted transplantation in children. The CDR3 extends over 14 amino acids. Trimming stripped 6 bases from V and 2 bases from J, with 12 bases between. Germline-derived CDR1 and CDR2 are MNHNS and SASEGT. Whole-study results and caveats: Fresh T-cell production supplied most of the T-cell counts and diversity seen one year after transplant. Reportedly, roughly two months post-transplant, alpha-beta T cells arose from several hundred expanded graft clones.

Preparing the TCRbeta library involved the use of unique molecular identifiers. TCRdb used MiXCR to reprocess the PCR reads, holding one entry per CDR3 protein. The table has 45,000 to 60,000 distinct CDR3 sequences, roughly 52% seen once; the top ten hold more than 30%. With regard to this clonotype: Its specificity is not known.

The chain uses TRBV6-1 and TRBJ2-3; no clear D. The TCR sequence derives from a boy in the first two years of life with SCID, due to receive a stem cell transplant. The specimen comprised peripheral blood, sampled before TCRalphabeta/CD19-depleted stem cell transplant. The CDR3 DNA reads TGTGCCAGCAGACCCGAGACACCCACAGATACGCAGTATTTT. Protein: CASRPETPTDTQYF.